This T cell receptor (beta chain) was documented in a study of tumor-infiltrating lymphocytes in primary liver carcinoma. Broader study findings: There were only about 7-25% of top clones found in all five tumor regions.

Losses at the gene ends were 8 bases for V and 1 base for J; bases not matched to a gene: 6. Germline CDR1 is SQVTM and CDR2 is ANQGSEA. The CDR3 contains 13 residues. With a constant-region primer, TCR beta cDNA was made from 400 to 550 ng of total RNA. Slightly modified ARM-PCR served as the procedure for the TCR beta libraries. These libraries came from three rounds of nested multiplex PCR. Each of the first two PCR rounds ran approximately 11 cycles with TRBV1-TRBV30 forward and C-beta reverse primers. From the multiplex PCR reads, TCRdb called clonotypes with MiXCR, one entry per CDR3 protein. The data hold about 110,000 distinct CDR3 sequences, with 65% observed a single time. Both RNA and DNA were isolated together from around 18-30 mg of bulk tissue that had not been sorted. Five separate regions were sampled from each tumor. In regard to this clonotype: The antigen is unknown.

The TCR was taken from a woman aged 55-70 years with primary liver carcinoma and hepatitis B virus infection. What was sequenced was liver tumor tissue from sampling region 1. Subset given: tumor region T1, superior pole. The chain couples TRBV29-1 to TRBJ1-1, with 8 nucleotides matching TRBD1. The chain's CDR3 is CSPRGQGNTEAFF. The CDR3 DNA follows: TGCAGCCCCCGAGGACAGGGGAACACTGAAGCTTTCTTT.